This TCR beta chain was observed in a study of T cells in Graves' hyperthyroidism and ophthalmopathy. Clinicians diagnosed patients from clinical symptoms, serum thyroxine and TRAb, thyroid ultrasound and orbital computed tomography. The CDR3 is 16 amino acids. The germline CDR1 and CDR2 sequences are SGHDT and YYEEEE. Points on this clonotype: A read error may produce the germline difference seen at one junction end.

Researchers amplified the TCR beta CDR3 regions from RNA transcripts. The study used the HTBI primer set for a first-round RT-PCR of the TCR CDR3. From the multiplex PCR reads, TCRdb called clonotypes with MiXCR, one entry per CDR3 protein. The sample holds approximately 490,000 distinct CDR3 sequences, 20% to 25% seen once. The sequence came from an older woman with Graves' ophthalmopathy. The rearrangement joins TRBV5-6 to TRBJ1-2; 7 positions match TRBD1. The sequencing sample was made of blood. The CDR3 loop is CASSLVGTAVFYGHTF. CDR3 DNA: TGTGCCAGCAGCTTGGTGGGGACAGCGGTATTCTATGGCCACACCTTC.